Listed here are 21 T cell receptor beta chains from one sample, sequenced in a study of blood T cells in healthy people across ages. Combining a sample-barcoded 5' primer with a J-beta primer mix, a second PCR ran for roughly 7 to 12 cycles. TCRdb reprocessed the 5' RACE reads with MiXCR, giving one entry per CDR3 protein. The data hold roughly 500,000 distinct CDR3 sequences, with 25% to 30% observed a single time. The sequencing input was blood. All receptors come from a woman in her 70s in good health.

This clonotype was found a few times. The V call is TRBV7-9, the J call TRBJ2-3, with 7 bases aligning to TRBD1. Losses at the gene ends were 5 bases for V and 4 bases for J; bases not matched to a gene: 18. Germline CDR1 reads SEHNR; CDR2 reads FQNEAQ (reference sequence). The CDR3 is 18 amino acids. Here the CDR3 DNA reads TGTGCCAGCAGCCCGCTTTACAGGGGCATGCAGTCTTCAGATACGCAGTATTTT. Encoded protein: CASSPLYRGMQSSDTQYF. Combining the CDR3 with reference TRBV7-9 and TRBJ2-3 gives the whole variable domain DTGVSQNPRHKITKRGQNVTFRCDPISEHNRLYWYRQTLGQGPEFLTYFQNEAQLEKSRLLSDRFSAERPKGSFSTLEIQRTEQGDSAMYLCASSPLYRGMQSSDTQYFGPGTRLTVL.

V is TRBV7-9 and J is TRBJ1-2; no definite D call. The V gene lost 7 bases and the J gene lost 6 bases, with 12 bases spanning the gap. The CDR3 loop spans 12 amino acids. Germline loops: CDR1 SEHNR, CDR2 FQNEAQ (reference sequence). For the CDR3, the DNA is TGTGCCAGCAAGGTCAAGAGGGATGGCTACACCTTC. The encoded protein is CASKVKRDGYTF.

The J gene is TRBJ1-3, the V gene TRBV5-4; a weak D match, TRBD1 (6 bases). Germline values: CDR1 SGHNT, CDR2 YYREEE (reference sequence). This CDR3 region has 16 residues. V lost 4 bases to trimming and J lost 2 bases, with 16 bases between them. CDR3 DNA: TGTGCCAGCAGCCTGAACGACTGGGGGCCTGGAAACACCATATATTTT. This encodes CASSLNDWGPGNTIYF.

The rearrangement uses TRBV6-2 or TRBV6-3 and TRBJ1-2; a possible D gene is TRBD1 (6 bases). Germline V lookup: CDR1 MNHEY, CDR2 SVGEGT. V was cut by 5 bases and J by 6 bases, with 13 bases left in between. The length of the CDR3 is 13 residues. The CDR3 DNA is TGTGCCAGCAGTACCAGGACAGTTGATGGCTACACCTTC. As protein: CASSTRTVDGYTF.

This clonotype was seen only once. The V call is TRBV18, the J call TRBJ2-5; D may be TRBD2 (5 bases). Trimming removed 3 bases from V and 5 bases from J, with 16 bases in between. The CDR3 sequence is 15 residues long. CDR1 and CDR2 from the germline V gene are KGHSH and LQKENI. The CDR3 spells CASSPSGSETETQYF. The CDR3 coding sequence is TGTGCCAGCTCACCCTCGGGTAGCGAGACGGAGACCCAGTACTTC.

This clonotype was seen a few times. V is TRBV6-6 and J is TRBJ1-6; D gene uncertain. This CDR3 has 13 amino acids. Germline values: CDR1 MNHNY, CDR2 SVGAGI (reference sequence). The V and J ends lost 5 bases and 5 bases respectively, with 7 bases between them. The CDR3 sequence is CASSASDNSPLHF. In DNA form, the CDR3 reads TGTGCCAGCAGTGCCAGTGATAATTCACCCCTCCACTTT.

The rearrangement joins TRBV4-2 to TRBJ1-4; 11 bases are shared with TRBD1. The CDR3 spans 16 residues. V shed 3 bases, J shed 8 bases, and the junction held 8 bases outside the gene matches. Germline loops: CDR1 LGHNA, CDR2 YNFKEQ. CDR3 region: CASSQDRGRLQEKLFF. The DNA for the CDR3 is TGTGCCAGCAGCCAGGACAGGGGGCGTCTTCAAGAAAAACTGTTTTTT.

This clonotype appeared a few times. CDR3 DNA: TGTGCCAGCCGAGCAGGACTATCGAACACCGGGGAGCTGTTTTTT. Translated, it gives CASRAGLSNTGELFF. The chain couples TRBV7-2 to TRBJ2-2, with TRBD2 as a possible D gene (6 bases). CDR1 and CDR2 from the germline V gene are SGHTA and FQGNSA. This CDR3 contains 15 residues. Trimming stripped 8 bases from V and 0 bases from J, with 13 bases between. The complete variable domain, with remaining parts taken from reference TRBV7-2 and TRBJ2-2, reads GAGVSQSPSNKVTEKGKDVELRCDPISGHTALYWYRQSLGQGLEFLIYFQGNSAPDKSGLPSDRFSAERTGGSVSTLTIQRTQQEDSAVYLCASRAGLSNTGELFFGEGSRLTVL.

The table lists this clonotype with a count of one. This chain connects TRBV4-2 to TRBJ2-5; 8 nucleotides align to TRBD1. Germline V gene lookup returns CDR1 LGHNA and CDR2 YNFKEQ. The CDR3 totals 18 residues. V dropped 1 base and J dropped 5; count of bases not matched to a gene: 15. For the CDR3, the DNA is TGTGCCAGCAGCCAAGGGGTTCAATTGGACAGGGACGGGGAGACCCAGTACTTC. Protein: CASSQGVQLDRDGETQYF.

The V call is TRBV6-5, the J call TRBJ1-2; 9 bases align to TRBD1. The length of the CDR3 is 15 residues. The J segment lost 8 bases and the V segment lost 6 bases, leaving 13 bases of the junction unmatched. The germline V gene has CDR1 MNHEY and CDR2 SVGAGI. The CDR3 DNA follows: TGTGCCAGCAGGCCGACCGGGACAGGGTCCGGGGGCTACACCTTC. Its protein is CASRPTGTGSGGYTF.

The chain is built from TRBV7-9 and TRBJ2-1, with 8 bases aligning to TRBD2. Trimming removed 5 bases from V and 4 bases from J; junction bases left unmatched: 7. Germline V gives CDR1 SEHNR, CDR2 FQNEAQ (reference sequence). The CDR3 runs 15 residues. Here the CDR3 reads CASSDGLAGYNEQFF. The DNA of the CDR3 is TGTGCCAGCAGCGATGGACTAGCCGGGTACAATGAGCAGTTCTTC.

The chain recombines TRBV6-6 with TRBJ1-5; D unresolved. Germline assignment: CDR1 MNHNY and CDR2 SVGAGI (reference sequence). Deletions cut 7 bases from V and 5 bases from J, with 12 bases between. The CDR3 has 13 amino acids. CDR3 DNA: TGTGCCAGCATTAGAGGCGCAGATCAGCCCCAGCATTTT. Its translation is CASIRGADQPQHF.

V and J are TRBV7-2 and TRBJ2-5; unclear D gene. Germline V CDR1 and CDR2: SGHTA, FQGNSA. CDR3 length equals 14 residues. V lost 3 bases to trimming and J lost 1 base, with 9 bases between them. The CDR3 DNA is TGTGCCAGCAGCTTCAGTAAAGGCCAAGAGACCCAGTACTTC. Translation: CASSFSKGQETQYF.

This clonotype was counted between two and nine times. The chain carries TRBV5-6 and TRBJ2-1; D unclear. This CDR3 is built from 15 residues. With 0 bases removed from V and 0 bases from J, the gap between germline ends came to 7 bases. In germline, CDR1 is SGHDT, CDR2 YYEEEE. In nucleotides, the CDR3 is TGTGCCAGCAGCTTGGAACAGAGCTCCTACAATGAGCAGTTCTTC. It specifies CASSLEQSSYNEQFF.

This clonotype has just one count. The V gene is TRBV7-3, the J gene TRBJ2-1; D gene unclear. This CDR3 has 15 residues. Trimming took off 2 bases at V and 5 bases at J, with 13 bases between the two ends. Germline-derived CDR1 and CDR2 are SGHTA and FQGTGA. The CDR3 nucleotides read TGTGCCAGCAGCTTATTAAGTCGGGTAGACAATGAGCAGTTCTTC. As protein: CASSLLSRVDNEQFF.

This clonotype was detected only a few times. V usage is TRBV2 and J usage is TRBJ2-5; either TRBD1 or TRBD2 may supply D (6 bases each). The J call may be in error: the DNA end matches TRBJ2-1 better. Germline V gene sequence: CDR1 SNHLY, CDR2 FYNNEI. CDR3 length equals 14 residues. CDR3 coding DNA: TGTGCCAGCAGTGATATGAGGGGGGCTTACGGGCAGTTCTTC. As protein: CASSDMRGAYGQFF.

The V call is TRBV5-4, the J call TRBJ2-5; D could derive from TRBD1 or TRBD2 (5 bases each). Trimming stripped 4 bases from V and 6 bases from J, with 19 bases between. CDR3 size: 15 residues. Germline CDR1 reads SGHNT; CDR2 reads YYREEE (reference sequence). CDR3 amino acids: CASSVVDEGPKTQYF. CDR3 bases: TGTGCCAGCAGCGTCGTAGATGAGGGGCCGAAGACCCAGTACTTC.

This chain links TRBV27 with TRBJ2-5, with TRBD2 matching 9 bases. The assigned J gene may be wrong: the sequence end matches TRBJ2-7 better. In germline, CDR1 is MNHEY, CDR2 SMNVEV (reference sequence). The CDR3 sequence is 14 residues long. In nucleotides, the CDR3 is TGTGCCAGCAGTTTCTTAGCGGGGGACTACGAGCAGTACTTC. Translated, it gives CASSFLAGDYEQYF.

This clonotype was recorded a few times. The chain employs TRBV5-1 and TRBJ1-1; 7 bases map to TRBD1. Per the germline V gene, CDR1 is SGHRS and CDR2 is YFSETQ. V lost 0 bases to trimming and J lost 2 bases; unmatched junction nucleotides: 7. The CDR3 runs to 16 residues. The CDR3 nucleotides read TGCGCCAGCAGCTTGGGGAACACAGGGGCTAACACTGAAGCTTTCTTT. Translated, it gives CASSLGNTGANTEAFF.

CDR3 sequence reads: CASSQVGPSYNEQFF. In nucleotides, the CDR3 is TGTGCCAGCAGCCAAGTAGGGCCCTCCTACAATGAGCAGTTCTTC. This chain joins TRBV4-2 and TRBJ2-1; D is unclear. Germline V gene sequence: CDR1 LGHNA, CDR2 YNFKEQ. Trimming pared 1 base from V and 0 bases from J, leaving 7 bases between. The CDR3 spans 15 residues.

In this sample, this clonotype turned up a few times. The chain couples TRBV20-1 to TRBJ2-7; D ambiguous. The CDR3 runs to 13 residues. Germline CDR1 is DFQATT and CDR2 is SNEGSKA (reference sequence). Trimming removed 4 bases from V and 5 bases from J, with 15 bases in between. CDR3 protein: CSAIDRVADEQYF. CDR3 nucleotides: TGCAGTGCTATCGATAGGGTTGCGGACGAGCAGTACTTC.